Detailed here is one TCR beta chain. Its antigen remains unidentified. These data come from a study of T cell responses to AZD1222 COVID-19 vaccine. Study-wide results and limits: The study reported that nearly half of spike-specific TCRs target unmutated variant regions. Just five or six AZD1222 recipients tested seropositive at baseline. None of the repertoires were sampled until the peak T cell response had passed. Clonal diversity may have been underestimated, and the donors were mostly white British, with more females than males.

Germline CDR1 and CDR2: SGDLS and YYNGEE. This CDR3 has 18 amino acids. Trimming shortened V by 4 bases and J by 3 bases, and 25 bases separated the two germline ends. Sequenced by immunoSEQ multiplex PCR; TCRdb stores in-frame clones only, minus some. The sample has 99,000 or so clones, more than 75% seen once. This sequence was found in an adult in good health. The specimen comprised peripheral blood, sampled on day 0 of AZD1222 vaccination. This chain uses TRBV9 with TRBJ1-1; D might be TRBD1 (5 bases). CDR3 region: CASSKSFQPQGRDTEAFF. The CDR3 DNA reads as TGTGCCAGCAGCAAGAGCTTCCAGCCTCAGGGACGGGACACTGAAGCTTTCTTT.